These 3 T cell receptor beta chains share one sample of origin, sequenced in a study of spatial heterogeneity in lung cancer. Broader study findings: Mutation counts in tumors were tracked by counts of expanded intratumoral alpha and beta TCRs.

Their specific antigens are unknown. As for time point: sample taken at primary tumor resection. TCRdb recomputed calls from the 5' RACE reads with MiXCR, one row per CDR3 protein. This sample has more than 15,000 distinct CDR3 sequences, with 6.2% found just once. The material sequenced was lung tumor tissue, taken at surgery. The source of these receptors is a male donor with early-stage non-small cell lung cancer.

The V call is TRBV6-2 or TRBV6-3, the J call TRBJ2-6; D is uncertain. V was trimmed by 0 bases and J by 2 bases, leaving 11 bases between them. The CDR3 is 17 residues long. The germline CDR1 and CDR2 sequences are MNHEY and SVGEGT. CDR3 protein: CASSYSAQRAGANVLTF. The CDR3 DNA sequence: TGTGCCAGCAGTTACTCTGCACAAAGAGCTGGGGCCAACGTCCTGACTTTC.

This clonotype was seen at least ten times. The J gene is TRBJ1-1, the V gene TRBV5-1, with 7 bases matching TRBD1. This CDR3 is built from 13 residues. The germline gives CDR1 SGHRS, CDR2 YFSETQ. V was pared by 4 bases and J by 3 bases, with 3 bases of the junction left unmatched. The CDR3 loop is CASSPGQDTEAFF. CDR3 nucleotides: TGCGCCAGCAGCCCTGGACAGGACACTGAAGCTTTCTTT.

This clonotype was picked up many times. The rearrangement joins TRBV6-2 or TRBV6-3 to TRBJ1-1; TRBD1 matches at 9 bases. The germline CDR1 and CDR2 sequences are MNHEY and SVGEGT. The CDR3 spans 15 residues. V lost 2 bases and J lost 6; bases outside the gene matches: 7. The CDR3 nucleotides read TGTGCCAGCAGTTACCCACAGGGGGCGGTACCTGAAGCTTTCTTT. This gives the protein CASSYPQGAVPEAFF.